The 25 T cell receptor beta chains listed next were all sequenced from one sample in a study of graft-versus-host responses after intestinal transplantation. No antigens are known for them. TCRdb's table, derived via immunoSEQ multiplex PCR, lists solely in-frame clones and lacks some. The profile covers 100,000 to 110,000 clones, with roughly 84% appearing a single time and around 1% taken by the ten largest. Sequences were derived from unstimulated CD4+ T cells sorted from spleen or lymph node cells, sampled before transplant. The receptors shown here come from a human donor who was the organ donor for an intestinal transplant.

This clone appeared a single time. This chain connects TRBV30 to TRBJ1-1; D unclear. Germline-derived CDR1 and CDR2 are GTSNPN and SVGIG (reference sequence). CDR3 length: 13 amino acids. The V end lost 1 base, the J end lost 1 base, and 7 bases lay between the germline ends. In DNA form, the CDR3 reads TGTGCCTGGAGTGGGGGATGGAACACTGAAGCTTTCTTT. Translating it yields CAWSGGWNTEAFF.

This clone was recorded once. This chain connects TRBV6-1 to TRBJ2-7; D possibly uses TRBD1 or TRBD2 (5 bases each). The V end was cut by 5 bases, the J end by 3 bases, with 14 bases between. The germline CDR1 and CDR2 sequences are MNHNS and SASEGT. The CDR3 is 14 residues long. DNA of the CDR3: TGTGCCAGCAGTCATCGGGACGGGATCTACGAGCAGTACTTC. This encodes CASSHRDGIYEQYF.

The rearrangement joins TRBV2 to TRBJ2-7; D might be TRBD1 or TRBD2, each matching 5 bases. Looked up from germline, CDR1 is SNHLY and CDR2 is FYNNEI. Trimming left V 4 bases short and J 4 bases short, with 14 bases between. The CDR3 is 14 amino acids. The CDR3 is CASSVEGTIYEQYF. DNA of the CDR3: TGTGCCAGCAGTGTAGAGGGGACGATATACGAGCAGTACTTC.

This clone was seen once. This chain links TRBV2 with TRBJ2-5; possible D gene TRBD2, 5 bases. The V end was cut by 4 bases, the J end by 5 bases, with 14 bases between. Germline V CDR1 and CDR2: SNHLY, FYNNEI. The CDR3 totals 14 residues. Here the CDR3 DNA reads TGTGCCAGCAGTGCATACAGCGGATCGGAGACCCAGTACTTC. Translating gives CASSAYSGSETQYF.

V and J are TRBV4-2 and TRBJ1-2; tentatively, D is TRBD1 (6 bases). V was trimmed by 0 bases and J by 1 base, leaving 15 bases between them. Germline CDR1 LGHNA, CDR2 YNFKEQ. This CDR3 comprises 17 residues. CDR3 sequence: CASSQDPMSGHNYGYTF. CDR3 DNA: TGTGCCAGCAGCCAAGATCCGATGTCGGGACATAACTATGGCTACACCTTC.

The genes are TRBV7-9 and TRBJ2-1; 10 nucleotides align to TRBD1. V was clipped by 1 base and J by 3 bases; unmatched bases: 12. The germline V gene has CDR1 SEHNR and CDR2 FQNEAQ (reference sequence). The CDR3 is 19 amino acids. CDR3: CASSLGDRGRGPHYNEQFF. CDR3 bases: TGTGCCAGCAGCTTAGGAGACAGGGGGCGCGGCCCACACTACAATGAGCAGTTCTTC.

The chain joins TRBV14 to TRBJ2-2; D is possibly TRBD1 (6 bases). The CDR3 loop spans 16 amino acids. V gave up 1 base and J gave up 4 bases, with 13 bases separating them. Germline-derived CDR1 and CDR2 are SGHDN and FVKESK. The CDR3 here is CASSQVPGAGTGELFF. The CDR3 DNA follows: TGTGCCAGCAGCCAAGTTCCAGGGGCGGGCACCGGGGAGCTGTTTTTT.

This chain connects TRBV6-5 to TRBJ1-4; 7 bases are shared with TRBD1. This CDR3 comprises 15 residues. Losses at the gene ends were 5 bases for V and 0 bases for J; bases not matched to a gene: 3. Germline V gene sequence: CDR1 MNHEY, CDR2 SVGAGI. CDR3 amino acids: CASSRDSATNEKLFF. The CDR3 DNA reads TGTGCCAGCAGTCGGGACAGCGCAACTAATGAAAAACTGTTTTTT.

The CDR3 DNA reads as TGTGCCAGCAGCTTGAGGCCCTTTACAGATACGCAGTATTTT. Translated, it gives CASSLRPFTDTQYF. The rearrangement joins TRBV7-3 to TRBJ2-3; D not certain. The CDR3 length is 14 residues. The germline V gene has CDR1 SGHTA and CDR2 FQGTGA. The V gene lost 3 bases and the J gene lost 3 bases, with 10 bases spanning the gap.

The CDR3 sequence is CAWTRQSGANVLTF. CDR3 in DNA: TGTGCCTGGACCAGGCAATCTGGGGCCAACGTCCTGACTTTC. The chain combines TRBV30 with TRBJ2-6; no clear D gene. This CDR3 comprises 14 residues. Trimming left V 4 bases short and J 1 base short, with 8 bases between. The germline V gene has CDR1 GTSNPN and CDR2 SVGIG (reference sequence).

The chain has TRBV5-1 and TRBJ2-3; weak D call: TRBD2 (6 bases). Germline V gene sequence: CDR1 SGHRS, CDR2 YFSETQ. The CDR3 is made up of 15 amino acids. Trimming stripped 0 bases from V and 2 bases from J, with 10 bases between. The CDR3, as DNA: TGCGCCAGCAGCTTGGATCTAGCGACCACAGATACGCAGTATTTT. This sequence encodes CASSLDLATTDTQYF.

This clone came up a few times. The V gene is TRBV10-3, the J gene TRBJ2-7; D remains ambiguous. Trimming stripped 2 bases from V and 9 bases from J, with 14 bases between. In germline, CDR1 is ENHRY, CDR2 SYGVKD. The CDR3 totals 13 residues. Here the CDR3 reads CAISEGLSLGQYF. CDR3 nucleotide sequence: TGTGCCATCAGTGAGGGCCTATCGTTAGGGCAGTACTTC.

This chain connects TRBV29-1 to TRBJ1-1; no firm D call. This CDR3 has 11 residues. The V gene lost 4 bases and the J gene lost 0 bases, with 3 bases spanning the gap. Germline-derived CDR1 and CDR2 are SQVTM and ANQGSEA. For the CDR3, the DNA is TGCAGCGTTGGGATGAACACTGAAGCTTTCTTT. Protein product: CSVGMNTEAFF.

The chain couples TRBV4-1 to TRBJ1-4, with 9 bases that match TRBD1. The CDR3 has 17 amino acids. Germline values: CDR1 MGHRA, CDR2 YSYEKL. J was trimmed by 6 bases and V by 5 bases; bases with no gene match: 13. The CDR3 region is CASSFQPGTGRDEKLFF. In DNA form, the CDR3 reads TGCGCCAGCAGCTTCCAACCCGGGACAGGGAGGGATGAAAAACTGTTTTTT.

This sequence joins TRBV6-5 and TRBJ1-6; no clear D gene. The germline V gene has CDR1 MNHEY and CDR2 SVGAGI. The length of the CDR3 is 16 residues. Trimming left V 0 bases short and J 6 bases short, with 12 bases between. The CDR3 coding sequence is TGTGCCAGCAGTTACTCAGCGCAGAACTCTAATTCACCCCTCCACTTT. Protein: CASSYSAQNSNSPLHF.

This sequence joins TRBV2 and TRBJ1-1; D is possibly TRBD1 (6 bases). Trimming pared 8 bases from V and 5 bases from J, leaving 21 bases between. The germline V gene encodes CDR1 SNHLY and CDR2 FYNNEI. The CDR3 is 15 residues long. The CDR3 loop is CASVGVAGAGTEAFF. The CDR3 region has the DNA TGTGCCAGCGTTGGCGTGGCAGGGGCCGGTACTGAAGCTTTCTTT.

The V gene is TRBV5-1, the J gene TRBJ1-1; maybe TRBD1 (6 bases). V was cut by 4 bases and J by 4 bases, with 14 bases left in between. CDR1 is SGHRS and CDR2 is YFSETQ in the germline V gene. The CDR3 runs to 14 residues. CDR3 amino acids: CASSGVGGGTEAFF. In DNA, the CDR3 is TGCGCCAGCAGCGGGGTGGGGGGCGGCACTGAAGCTTTCTTT.

V and J are TRBV10-3 and TRBJ2-5; 7 bases map to TRBD1. The J segment lost 3 bases and the V segment lost 8 bases, leaving 9 bases of the junction unmatched. CDR3 size: 14 residues. CDR1 ENHRY and CDR2 SYGVKD come from the germline V gene. CDR3 amino acids: CAIRDSYVKETQYF. Written as DNA, the CDR3 is TGTGCCATCCGGGACAGTTACGTAAAAGAGACCCAGTACTTC.

The chain uses TRBV5-1 and TRBJ1-6, with D unresolved. V lost 0 bases to trimming and J lost 8 bases, with 15 bases between them. The CDR3 sequence is 16 residues long. Germline CDR1 reads SGHRS; CDR2 reads YFSETQ. For the CDR3, the DNA is TGCGCCAGCAGCTTGGATACTGGTCGGCCAGATTCACCCCTCCACTTT. This encodes CASSLDTGRPDSPLHF.

The rearrangement links TRBV4-1 to TRBJ2-3, with D perhaps TRBD1 (6 bases). The CDR3 is 16 residues long. Germline loops: CDR1 MGHRA, CDR2 YSYEKL. V was pared by 4 bases and J by 5 bases, with 19 bases between. For the CDR3, the DNA is TGCGCCAGCAGCCTTACTGAGGGACAAGTCCAAGATACGCAGTATTTT. Translating it yields CASSLTEGQVQDTQYF.

The chain carries TRBV11-2 and TRBJ1-1; D unclear. Per germline, CDR1 SGHAT and CDR2 FQNNGV. The V end was cut by 3 bases, the J end by 1 base, with 12 bases between. This CDR3 spans 15 amino acids. The CDR3 coding sequence is TGTGCCAGCAGCTTCCTACCTGTCTCGAACACTGAAGCTTTCTTT. Its protein product is CASSFLPVSNTEAFF.

Concerning this clone: Its ends do not fully match the called genes, so a read error is possible. The J gene is TRBJ1-2, the V gene TRBV30, with a weak D call TRBD1 (5 bases). CDR3 length: 12 residues. Germline V gene data show CDR1 as GTSNPN and CDR2 as SVGIG (reference sequence). CDR3: CAWMGEAGGYTF. The CDR3 DNA reads TGTGCATGGATGGGGGAGGCAGGTGGCTACACCTTC.

This chain links TRBV7-2 with TRBJ2-1; tentatively, D is TRBD2 (6 bases). The CDR3 contains 18 residues. Trimming cost V 1 base and J 5 bases, with 21 bases left between them. Looked up from germline, CDR1 is SGHTA and CDR2 is FQGNSA. CDR3 residues: CASSLVSVGKGRNNEQFF. The DNA for the CDR3 is TGTGCCAGCAGCTTAGTTTCTGTGGGTAAGGGGAGGAACAATGAGCAGTTCTTC. Filled out from reference TRBV7-2 and TRBJ2-1, the complete variable domain reads GAGVSQSPSNKVTEKGKDVELRCDPISGHTALYWYRQSLGQGLEFLIYFQGNSAPDKSGLPSDRFSAERTGGSVSTLTIQRTQQEDSAVYLCASSLVSVGKGRNNEQFFGPGTRLTVL.

The rearrangement joins TRBV2 to TRBJ1-1, with D uncertain. The CDR3 is 14 amino acids. Germline V CDR1 and CDR2: SNHLY, FYNNEI. V was shortened by 6 bases and J by 1 base, with 12 bases between the two germline ends. CDR3 residues: CASSVMTRNTEAFF. For the CDR3, the DNA is TGTGCCAGCAGCGTCATGACACGGAACACTGAAGCTTTCTTT.

The chain combines TRBV18 with TRBJ2-3, with TRBD1 identical over 7 bases. The CDR3 loop spans 15 amino acids. Germline CDR1 reads KGHSH; CDR2 reads LQKENI. With 5 bases clipped from V and 2 bases from J, the junction kept 7 bases outside the gene matches. This CDR3 reads CASSSRDRDTDTQYF. Written as DNA, the CDR3 is TGTGCCAGCTCATCCCGGGACAGAGACACAGATACGCAGTATTTT.